These T cell receptor beta chains were read from a single sample in a study of T-cell memory formation after mild COVID-19. Each CDR3 protein gets one entry after TCRdb re-called the 5' RACE reads with MiXCR. The sample contains 350,000 to 500,000 distinct CDR3 sequences, around a quarter of which appear only once. The sample consisted of PBMCs or a T cell subset sorted from them (not recorded which). These receptors were collected from an adult woman who had mild COVID-19 (a few samples of this study predate the infection). Cell type and time point are not known. Both conserved end residues are trimmed from each CDR3.

j_call v_call cdr3_aa
TRBJ2-4 TRBV2 ASSRQGLDKNIQY
TRBJ1-1 TRBV29-1 SSGGGNSMNTEAF
TRBJ2-3 TRBV6-2/TRBV6-3 ASSGLADAATQY
TRBJ2-5 TRBV12-3/TRBV12-4 ASGRDQKETQY
TRBJ2-3 TRBV7-6 ASSLDDSHPTDTQY
TRBJ2-2 TRBV4-1 ASSQTYTNTGELF
TRBJ2-3 TRBV11-2 ASSLGPSGDTQY
TRBJ1-1 TRBV20-1 SAREGAVWTEAF
TRBJ1-4 TRBV15 ATSRDRGNNEKLF
TRBJ2-3 TRBV9 ASSVRGLNTQY
TRBJ2-6 TRBV27 ASSTGGSGANVLT
TRBJ2-1 TRBV14 ASSQGGGRSYNEQF
TRBJ2-7 TRBV14 ASSQVAGGEQY
TRBJ1-1 TRBV6-5 ASSLGRWRTEAF
TRBJ2-7 TRBV7-9 ASSSGSEQY
TRBJ1-1 TRBV6-5 ASSLTRRSTEAF
TRBJ2-2 TRBV24-1 ATSETGQANTGELF